This passage covers 32 T cell receptor beta chains from one sample sequenced in a study of T-cell reconstitution after alpha-beta-depleted transplantation in children. Molecular barcoding with unique molecular identifiers was used for the TCRbeta library. Each CDR3 protein is one row after TCRdb ran MiXCR on the PCR reads. Of about 640,000 distinct CDR3 sequences in the sample, 10% to 15% were seen once. The starting material was PBMCs, mostly from graft donor cells, obtained 360 days after TCRalphabeta/CD19-depleted stem cell transplant. The origin of the receptors is a male patient younger than 18 who had a stem cell transplant for acute myeloid leukemia, so the T cells may come from the graft donor.

This clonotype came up many times. The chain combines TRBV27 with TRBJ2-7; no clear D gene. Trimming removed 5 bases at V and 5 bases at J, with 13 bases between. The CDR3 sequence is 13 residues long. Germline assignment: CDR1 MNHEY and CDR2 SMNVEV (reference sequence). The CDR3 spells CASSLTVWDEQYV. The DNA of the CDR3 is TGTGCCAGCAGTCTCACGGTTTGGGACGAGCAGTACGTC.

This clonotype turned up a few times. This chain connects TRBV7-9 to TRBJ2-5; 7 bases match TRBD1. In germline, CDR1 is SEHNR, CDR2 FQNEAQ (reference sequence). This CDR3 has 17 residues. Trimming took 6 bases from V and 5 from J; bases not matched to a gene: 18. This CDR3 is CASSYRPGQPNPETQYF. CDR3 bases: TGTGCCAGCAGTTATCGCCCGGGACAGCCTAATCCGGAGACCCAGTACTTC.

This clonotype was seen only a few times. The chain has TRBV29-1 and TRBJ2-7; 8 bases are shared with TRBD2. Germline V gene data show CDR1 as SQVTM and CDR2 as ANQGSEA. CDR3 length equals 14 residues. The trim removed 4 bases at V and 2 bases at J, leaving 7 bases unmatched. The CDR3 loop is CSVVPGTSPYEQYF. The CDR3 DNA sequence: TGCAGCGTTGTTCCCGGGACTAGTCCCTACGAGCAGTACTTC.

The sample holds a few counts of this clonotype. The CDR3 here is CASSPTDRASYEQYF. The CDR3 DNA follows: TGTGCCAGCAGCCCTACCGACAGGGCATCCTACGAGCAGTACTTC. The chain employs TRBV13 and TRBJ2-7, with TRBD1 identical over 7 bases. Germline V gene lookup returns CDR1 PRHDT and CDR2 FYEKMQ (reference sequence). This CDR3 is built from 15 residues. V was clipped by 5 bases and J by 1 base; unmatched bases: 8.

This chain links TRBV25-1 with TRBJ2-2; D perhaps matches TRBD1 (5 bases). Germline V gives CDR1 MGHDK, CDR2 SYGVNS. V was pared by 6 bases and J by 3 bases, with 11 bases between. This CDR3 has 14 amino acids. The CDR3 spells CASSPGIDTGELFF. The CDR3 nucleotides are TGTGCCAGCAGCCCAGGGATCGACACCGGGGAGCTGTTTTTT.

The V call is TRBV25-1, the J call TRBJ2-3; D possibly corresponds to TRBD2 (5 bases). The CDR3 extends over 16 amino acids. V gave up 2 bases and J gave up 1 base, with 13 bases separating them. From germline, CDR1 is MGHDK and CDR2 SYGVNS. The CDR3 nucleotides are TGTGCCAGCAGTGAAATAAGCGGAGCCCGCACAGATACGCAGTATTTT. Its protein product is CASSEISGARTDTQYF.

This chain links TRBV18 with TRBJ1-1; D not resolved. Trimming took off 3 bases at V and 12 bases at J, with 17 bases between the two ends. CDR1 is KGHSH and CDR2 is LQKENI in the germline V gene. The CDR3 consists of 13 residues. The CDR3 loop is CASSPVAGPGSFF. Here the CDR3 DNA reads TGTGCCAGCTCACCCGTAGCGGGCCCGGGGTCTTTCTTT. Full variable domain (outside the CDR3, taken from reference TRBV18 and TRBJ1-1): NAGVMQNPRHLVRRRGQEARLRCSPMKGHSHVYWYRQLPEEGLKFMVYLQKENIIDESGMPKERFSAEFPKEGPSILRIQQVVRGDSAAYFCASSPVAGPGSFFGQGTRLTVV.

This clonotype was seen ten or more times. The V and J genes are TRBV7-9 and TRBJ2-7; 8 bases line up with TRBD2. Looked up from germline, CDR1 is SEHNR and CDR2 is FQNEAQ (reference sequence). V trimming: 1 base; J trimming: 5 bases; junction bases outside the gene matches: 4. The length of the CDR3 is 14 residues. The CDR3 DNA follows: TGTGCCAGCAGCTTAGGCGGGGGGCGCCACGAGCAGTACTTC. Encoded protein: CASSLGGGRHEQYF. Complete variable domain (other parts from reference TRBV7-9 and TRBJ2-7): DTGVSQNPRHKITKRGQNVTFRCDPISEHNRLYWYRQTLGQGPEFLTYFQNEAQLEKSRLLSDRFSAERPKGSFSTLEIQRTEQGDSAMYLCASSLGGGRHEQYFGPGTRLTVT.

The CDR3 DNA is TGTGCCACCAGCAGAGTAGCGGGAGGTTACAATGAGCAGTTCTTC. Translating it yields CATSRVAGGYNEQFF. This chain links TRBV15 with TRBJ2-1; TRBD2 matches at 10 bases. The germline V gene encodes CDR1 LNHNV and CDR2 YYDKDF (reference sequence). The length of the CDR3 is 15 residues. Trimming cost V 1 base and J 4 bases; bases outside gene matches: 1.

J is TRBJ2-2 and V is TRBV15, with unresolved D. V dropped 1 base and J dropped 4 bases, with 1 base sitting between them. CDR1 LNHNV and CDR2 YYDKDF come from the germline V gene (reference sequence). The CDR3 extends over 12 amino acids. The CDR3 bases are TGTGCCACCAGCAGAGTCACCGGGGAGCTGTTTTTT. Residues: CATSRVTGELFF. Together with reference TRBV15 and TRBJ2-2, the CDR3 gives the full variable domain: DAMVIQNPRYQVTQFGKPVTLSCSQTLNHNVMYWYQQKSSQAPKLLFHYYDKDFNNEADTPDNFQSRRPNTSFCFLDIRSPGLGDTAMYLCATSRVTGELFFGEGSRLTVL.

In its sample, this clonotype was seen a few times. The chain combines TRBV20-1 with TRBJ2-1, with 7 nucleotides matching TRBD1. With V trimmed by 1 base and J by 2 bases, 8 bases remained unmatched. Germline V gene data show CDR1 as DFQATT and CDR2 as SNEGSKA (reference sequence). The CDR3 covers 16 residues. In DNA, the CDR3 is TGCAGTGCTAGAGGTCTCGCCGGGACAGCCTACAATGAGCAGTTCTTC. Translation: CSARGLAGTAYNEQFF.

This clonotype was detected ten times or more. The J gene is TRBJ2-3, the V gene TRBV10-3, with TRBD2 identical over 15 bases. The CDR3 totals 17 residues. Looked up from germline, CDR1 is ENHRY and CDR2 is SYGVKD. J was trimmed by 5 bases and V by 6 bases; bases with no gene match: 9. The chain's CDR3 is CAIRRGGLAGGRDTQYF. The DNA for the CDR3 is TGTGCCATCAGGAGAGGGGGACTAGCGGGAGGAAGAGATACGCAGTATTTT.

V gene TRBV28 combines with J gene TRBJ2-7, with D possibly being TRBD2 (6 bases). The germline V gene encodes CDR1 MDHEN and CDR2 SYDVKM. The ends were cut back, 9 bases at V and 1 base at J, with 13 bases in the middle. The length of the CDR3 is 13 residues. CDR3 protein: CASGRGTSYEQYF. DNA of the CDR3: TGTGCCAGTGGGCGCGGGACGTCCTACGAGCAGTACTTC.

The chain joins TRBV18 to TRBJ2-3; 7 bases fit TRBD2. The CDR3 spans 16 residues. J was trimmed by 3 bases and V by 4 bases; bases with no gene match: 10. Germline CDR1 reads KGHSH; CDR2 reads LQKENI. This chain's CDR3 is CASSLSRLAETDTQYF. The CDR3 bases are TGTGCCAGCTCACTGTCGCGGCTAGCGGAAACAGATACGCAGTATTTT.

This clonotype has a handful of counts. The chain carries TRBV12-3 or TRBV12-4 and TRBJ2-3, with 8 bases matching TRBD2. This CDR3 is built from 16 residues. Losses at the gene ends were 10 bases for V and 0 bases for J; bases not matched to a gene: 12. CDR3 loop: CAILLPASGSTDTQYF. CDR3 sequence (DNA): TGTGCCATCCTCCTCCCGGCTAGCGGGAGCACAGATACGCAGTATTTT.

This clonotype has a count of ten or more. This rearrangement joins TRBV28 to TRBJ1-3; the match to TRBD1 covers 8 bases. CDR1 and CDR2 (germline): MDHEN, SYDVKM. The CDR3 covers 13 residues. V lost 6 bases to trimming and J lost 6 bases; unmatched junction nucleotides: 4. The CDR3 loop is CASRGQGSNTIYF. CDR3 DNA: TGTGCCAGCAGAGGACAGGGTTCAAACACCATATATTTT.

V usage is TRBV23-1 and J usage is TRBJ2-7; 9 nucleotides agree with TRBD1. TRBV23-1 is flagged as an ORF with uncertain function. CDR3 size: 13 residues. The ends lost 11 bases at V and 6 bases at J; junction bases unmatched: 11. CDR3 bases: TGCGCCGAGGGACCGGGACAGGGAGCCGAGCAGTACTTC. Encoded protein: CAEGPGQGAEQYF.

This clonotype was detected ten times or more. The J gene is TRBJ1-2, the V gene TRBV14; D gene unclear. Germline lookup yields CDR1 SGHDN and CDR2 FVKESK. V shed 0 bases and J shed 2 bases, with 10 bases lying between them. The CDR3 has 15 residues. The DNA for the CDR3 is TGTGCCAGCAGCCAAGATCGGACCGAGAACTATGGCTACACCTTC. It specifies CASSQDRTENYGYTF. Complete variable domain (other parts from reference TRBV14 and TRBJ1-2): EAGVTQFPSHSVIEKGQTVTLRCDPISGHDNLYWYRRVMGKEIKFLLHFVKESKQDESGMPNNRFLAERTGGTYSTLKVQPAELEDSGVYFCASSQDRTENYGYTFGSGTRLTVV.

V usage is TRBV12-3 or TRBV12-4 and J usage is TRBJ1-5; D perhaps matches TRBD1 (5 bases). V lost 6 bases and J lost 3, with 12 bases in between. The CDR3 runs to 14 residues. CDR3 sequence reads: CASRFGAANQPQHF. For the CDR3, the DNA is TGTGCCAGCAGATTCGGGGCCGCCAATCAGCCCCAGCATTTT.

In its sample, this clonotype was seen many times. The chain uses TRBV12-3 or TRBV12-4 and TRBJ2-7, with 8 bases lining up with TRBD1. Losses at the gene ends were 6 bases for V and 3 bases for J; bases not matched to a gene: 7. The CDR3 totals 14 residues. The CDR3 DNA is TGTGCCAGCAGCCGAAGGGACAGGATCTACGAGCAGTACTTC. It specifies CASSRRDRIYEQYF.

This chain joins TRBV23-1 and TRBJ2-7, with TRBD1 identical over 7 bases. TRBV23-1 is an ORF, with its function uncertain. V lost 6 bases to trimming and J lost 2 bases; unmatched junction nucleotides: 4. The CDR3 runs to 13 residues. Here the CDR3 reads CASRRDSTYEQYF. The CDR3 nucleotides read TGCGCCAGCAGGAGGGACAGCACCTACGAGCAGTACTTC.

The genes are TRBV27 and TRBJ2-7; D is tentatively TRBD1 or TRBD2 (5 bases each). This CDR3 has 15 residues. With 2 bases removed from V and 4 bases from J, the gap between germline ends came to 15 bases. The V gene's germline CDR1 is MNHEY and CDR2 SMNVEV (reference sequence). CDR3 protein: CASSLGDQGIYEQYF. The CDR3 DNA sequence: TGTGCCAGCAGTTTAGGGGACCAAGGTATATACGAGCAGTACTTC.

This clonotype was detected only a few times. The junction departs from germline at one end; a sequencing error may be responsible. The chain joins TRBV3-1 to TRBJ2-7, with TRBD2 matching over 7 bases. The CDR3 has 14 amino acids. Germline V gives CDR1 LGHDT, CDR2 YNNKEL (reference sequence). The CDR3 nucleotides are TGTGCCAGCAGCCCAGGAAGGCGGGAGATGTTTGGTTGCTTC. Translation: CASSPGRREMFGCF.

This clonotype was seen a handful of times. The chain carries TRBV6-5 and TRBJ1-1; D uncertain. Germline V gene lookup returns CDR1 MNHEY and CDR2 SVGAGI. The CDR3 length is 14 residues. The V end was cut by 0 bases, the J end by 1 base, with 6 bases between. The CDR3 nucleotides are TGTGCCAGCAGTTACTCGTCCTGGAACACTGAAGCTTTCTTT. It yields the protein CASSYSSWNTEAFF.

This clonotype was counted at least ten times. V is TRBV12-3 or TRBV12-4 and J is TRBJ2-1; D assignment may be TRBD1 or TRBD2 (6 bases each). The V and J ends lost 6 bases and 2 bases respectively, with 14 bases between them. This CDR3 has 15 amino acids. CDR3 nucleotides: TGTGCCAGCAGGGGGGTGGGGGGCGCCTACAATGAGCAGTTCTTC. Amino acids: CASRGVGGAYNEQFF.

The V and J genes are TRBV7-9 and TRBJ2-1, with 7 positions matching TRBD2. Germline V lookup: CDR1 SEHNR, CDR2 FQNEAQ (reference sequence). The CDR3 is 16 residues long. The V and J ends lost 7 bases and 6 bases, in that order; junction bases with no gene match: 15. The CDR3 sequence: CASTFPLSGEPNEQFF. The CDR3 bases are TGTGCCAGCACCTTCCCCCTCAGCGGGGAACCCAATGAGCAGTTCTTC.

The V and J genes are TRBV7-3 and TRBJ2-7, with a tentative D call TRBD1 (6 bases). Germline CDR1 is SGHTA and CDR2 is FQGTGA. The V gene lost 5 bases and the J gene lost 3 bases, with 32 bases spanning the gap. The CDR3 is made up of 20 amino acids. The CDR3 DNA is TGTGCCAGCAGCACAAAGCCTGCTCTGACAGGCTCCCTCGGACACTACGAGCAGTACTTC. This encodes CASSTKPALTGSLGHYEQYF. The full variable domain, completed using reference TRBV7-3 and TRBJ2-7, is GAGVSQTPSNKVTEKGKYVELRCDPISGHTALYWYRQSLGQGPEFLIYFQGTGAADDSGLPNDRFFAVRPEGSVSTLKIQRTERGDSAVYLCASSTKPALTGSLGHYEQYFGPGTRLTVT.

On this clonotype: The junction differs from germline at one of its ends, possibly a read error. The gene calls are TRBV20-1 and TRBJ2-6; 8 bases are a match to TRBD1. This CDR3 comprises 16 residues. Germline lookup yields CDR1 DFQATT and CDR2 SNEGSKA (reference sequence). CDR3 sequence reads: CCARRQGMAGANVLTF. The CDR3 DNA is TGCTGTGCTAGGAGACAGGGGATGGCTGGGGCCAACGTCCTGACTTTC.

This clonotype was counted many times. The chain joins TRBV28 to TRBJ2-7, with 9 bases lining up with TRBD2. The V segment lost 8 bases and the J segment 4 bases; nucleotides outside the gene matches: 15. Germline V gene data show CDR1 as MDHEN and CDR2 as SYDVKM. The CDR3 length is 16 residues. Written as DNA, the CDR3 is TGTGCCAGCCGCGGTAGCGGGAGCTCGCCGGTATACGAGCAGTACTTC. This encodes CASRGSGSSPVYEQYF.

J is TRBJ2-7 and V is TRBV28; 10 nucleotides match TRBD1. Germline values: CDR1 MDHEN, CDR2 SYDVKM. CDR3 length equals 14 residues. J was trimmed by 3 bases and V by 8 bases; bases with no gene match: 7. CDR3 coding DNA: TGTGCCAGCCAGGGACAGGGGAACCACTACGAGCAGTACTTC. Residues: CASQGQGNHYEQYF.

The rearrangement uses TRBV6-5 and TRBJ1-2, with TRBD1 matching 7 bases. V was clipped by 4 bases and J by 0 bases; unmatched bases: 5. The CDR3 runs 15 residues. Germline CDR1 is MNHEY and CDR2 is SVGAGI. The CDR3 here is CASSSDRASNYGYTF. In DNA, the CDR3 is TGTGCCAGCAGTTCCGACAGGGCATCTAACTATGGCTACACCTTC.

The sample holds many counts of this clonotype. The V and J genes are TRBV29-1 and TRBJ2-7, with D hard to call. The CDR3 runs to 11 residues. Trimming took off 6 bases at V and 2 bases at J, with 8 bases between the two ends. Germline V gene sequence: CDR1 SQVTM, CDR2 ANQGSEA. The chain's CDR3 is CSVIQPYEQYF. CDR3 sequence (DNA): TGCAGCGTCATACAGCCCTACGAGCAGTACTTC.